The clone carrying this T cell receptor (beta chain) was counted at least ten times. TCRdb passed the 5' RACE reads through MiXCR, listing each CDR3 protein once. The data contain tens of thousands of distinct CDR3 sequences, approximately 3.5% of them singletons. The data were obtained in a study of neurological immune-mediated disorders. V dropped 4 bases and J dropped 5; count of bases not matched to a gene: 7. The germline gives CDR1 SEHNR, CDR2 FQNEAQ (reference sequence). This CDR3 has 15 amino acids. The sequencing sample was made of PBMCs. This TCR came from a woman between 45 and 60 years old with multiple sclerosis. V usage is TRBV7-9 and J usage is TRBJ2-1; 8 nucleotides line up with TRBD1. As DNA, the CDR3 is TGTGCCAGCAGCTCCACAGGGGGATGGAACAATGAGCAGTTCTTC. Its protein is CASSSTGGWNNEQFF.